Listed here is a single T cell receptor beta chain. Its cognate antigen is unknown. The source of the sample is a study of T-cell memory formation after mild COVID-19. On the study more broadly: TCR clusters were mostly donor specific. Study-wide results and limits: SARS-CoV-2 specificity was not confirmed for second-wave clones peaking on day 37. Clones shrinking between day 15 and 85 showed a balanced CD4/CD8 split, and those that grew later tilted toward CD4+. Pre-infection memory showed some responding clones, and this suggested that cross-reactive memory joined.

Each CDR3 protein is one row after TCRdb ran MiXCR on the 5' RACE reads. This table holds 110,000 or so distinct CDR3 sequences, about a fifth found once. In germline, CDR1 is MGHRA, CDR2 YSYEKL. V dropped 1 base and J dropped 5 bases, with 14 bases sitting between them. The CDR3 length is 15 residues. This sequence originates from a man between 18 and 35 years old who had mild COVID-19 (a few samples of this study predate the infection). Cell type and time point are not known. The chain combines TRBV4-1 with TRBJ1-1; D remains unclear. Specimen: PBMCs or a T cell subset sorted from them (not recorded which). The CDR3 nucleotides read TGCGCCAGCAGCCAAGGGTTGGGAAGACAAACTGAAGCTTTCTTT. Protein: CASSQGLGRQTEAFF.